This T cell receptor beta chain was sequenced for a study of blood T cell repertoires in COVID-19. Using immunoSEQ multiplex PCR, the repertoire was profiled, and TCRdb retains in-frame clones only, with some absent. The data contain roughly 48,000 clones, 65% to 85% of them singletons. CDR3 length: 16 residues. The ends were cut back, 0 bases at V and 0 bases at J, with 10 bases in the middle. Germline V gene sequence: CDR1 SGHDT, CDR2 YYEEEE. The specimen sequenced was peripheral blood. This clonotype was sampled from a man in his 70s with acute or convalescent COVID-19. V gene TRBV5-6 combines with J gene TRBJ2-1; TRBD2 is a possible D gene (6 bases). The CDR3 sequence: CASSLVRGSSYNEQFF. The CDR3 DNA reads as TGTGCCAGCAGCTTGGTTCGGGGGAGCTCCTACAATGAGCAGTTCTTC.